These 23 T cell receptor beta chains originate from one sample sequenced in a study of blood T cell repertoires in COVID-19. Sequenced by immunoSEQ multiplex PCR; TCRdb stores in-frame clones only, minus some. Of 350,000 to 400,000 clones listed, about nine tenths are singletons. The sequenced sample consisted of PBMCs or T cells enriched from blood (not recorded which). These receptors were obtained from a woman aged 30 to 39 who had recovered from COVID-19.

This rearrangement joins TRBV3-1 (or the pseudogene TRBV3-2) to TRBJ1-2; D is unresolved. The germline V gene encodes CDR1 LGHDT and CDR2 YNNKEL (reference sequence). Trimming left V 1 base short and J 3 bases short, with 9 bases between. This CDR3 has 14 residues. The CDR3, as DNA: TGTGCCAGCAGCCAAGGGCGAGCGGACTATGGCTACACCTTC. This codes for CASSQGRADYGYTF.

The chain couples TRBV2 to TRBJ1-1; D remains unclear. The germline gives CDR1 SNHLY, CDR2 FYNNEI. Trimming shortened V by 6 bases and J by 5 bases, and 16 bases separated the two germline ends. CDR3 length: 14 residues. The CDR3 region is CASSKDGRPTEAFF. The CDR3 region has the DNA TGTGCCAGCAGCAAAGACGGGAGACCAACTGAAGCTTTCTTT. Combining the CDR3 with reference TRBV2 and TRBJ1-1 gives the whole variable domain EPEVTQTPSHQVTQMGQEVILRCVPISNHLYFYWYRQILGQKVEFLVSFYNNEISEKSEIFDDQFSVERPDGSNFTLKIRSTKLEDSAMYFCASSKDGRPTEAFFGQGTRLTVV.

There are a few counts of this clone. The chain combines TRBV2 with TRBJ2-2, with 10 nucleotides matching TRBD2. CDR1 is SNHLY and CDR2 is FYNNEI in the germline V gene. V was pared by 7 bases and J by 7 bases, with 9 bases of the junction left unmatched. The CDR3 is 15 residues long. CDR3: CASTASGRSGGELFF. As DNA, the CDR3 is TGTGCCAGCACGGCTAGCGGGAGATCGGGCGGGGAGCTGTTTTTT.

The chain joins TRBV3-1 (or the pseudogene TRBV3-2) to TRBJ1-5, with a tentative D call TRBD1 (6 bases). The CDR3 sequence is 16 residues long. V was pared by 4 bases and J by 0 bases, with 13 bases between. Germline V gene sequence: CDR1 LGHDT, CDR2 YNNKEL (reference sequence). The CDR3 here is CASSLGQPYSNQPQHF. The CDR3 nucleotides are TGTGCCAGCAGCCTCGGACAGCCATATAGCAATCAGCCCCAGCATTTT.

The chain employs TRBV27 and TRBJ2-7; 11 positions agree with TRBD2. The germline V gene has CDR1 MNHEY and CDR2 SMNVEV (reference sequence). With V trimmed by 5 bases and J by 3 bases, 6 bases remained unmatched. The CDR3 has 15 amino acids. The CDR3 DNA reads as TGTGCCAGCAGTCAGGGACTAGCGGACTACTACGAGCAGTACTTC. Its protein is CASSQGLADYYEQYF.

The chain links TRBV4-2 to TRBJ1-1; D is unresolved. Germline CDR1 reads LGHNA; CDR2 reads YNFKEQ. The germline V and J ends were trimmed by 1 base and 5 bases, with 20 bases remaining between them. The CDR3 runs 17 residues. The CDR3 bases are TGTGCCAGCAGCCAAGTCACCGGAGGGAGTTTGGGTACTGAAGCTTTCTTT. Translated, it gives CASSQVTGGSLGTEAFF.

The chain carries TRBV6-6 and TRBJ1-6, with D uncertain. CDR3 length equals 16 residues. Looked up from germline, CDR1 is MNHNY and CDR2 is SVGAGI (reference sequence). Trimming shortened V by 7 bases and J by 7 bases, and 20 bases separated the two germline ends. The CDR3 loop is CASIPGPGQNNSPLHF. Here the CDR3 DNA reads TGTGCCAGCATCCCAGGCCCCGGCCAGAACAATTCACCCCTCCACTTT.

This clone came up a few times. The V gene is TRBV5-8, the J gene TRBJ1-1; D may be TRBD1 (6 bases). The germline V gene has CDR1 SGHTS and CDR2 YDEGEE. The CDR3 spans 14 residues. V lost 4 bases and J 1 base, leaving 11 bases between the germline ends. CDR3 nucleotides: TGTGCCAGCAGCCCATTGACAGGGAACACTGAAGCTTTCTTT. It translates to CASSPLTGNTEAFF.

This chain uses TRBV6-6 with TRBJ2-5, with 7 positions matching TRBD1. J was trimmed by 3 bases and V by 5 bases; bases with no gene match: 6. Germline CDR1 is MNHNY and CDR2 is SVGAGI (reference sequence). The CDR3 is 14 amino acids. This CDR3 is CASSDRGREETQYF. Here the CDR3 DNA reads TGTGCCAGCAGTGATAGGGGGCGCGAAGAGACCCAGTACTTC.

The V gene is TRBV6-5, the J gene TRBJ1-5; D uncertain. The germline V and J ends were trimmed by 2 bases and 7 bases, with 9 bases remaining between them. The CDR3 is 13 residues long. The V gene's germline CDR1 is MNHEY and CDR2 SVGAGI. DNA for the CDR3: TGTGCCAGCAGTTACAACGTTGGCCAGCCCCAGCATTTT. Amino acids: CASSYNVGQPQHF.

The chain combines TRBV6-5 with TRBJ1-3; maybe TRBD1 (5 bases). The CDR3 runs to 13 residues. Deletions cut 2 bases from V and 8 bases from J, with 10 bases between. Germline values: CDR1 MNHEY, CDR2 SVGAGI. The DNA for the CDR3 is TGTGCCAGCAGTTACAGACAGAGAGACACCATATATTTT. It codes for CASSYRQRDTIYF.

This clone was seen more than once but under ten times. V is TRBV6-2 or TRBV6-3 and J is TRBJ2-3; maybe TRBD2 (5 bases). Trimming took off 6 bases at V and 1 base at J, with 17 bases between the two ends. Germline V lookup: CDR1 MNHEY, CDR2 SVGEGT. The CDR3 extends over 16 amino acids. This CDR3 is CASSPPPGFGTDTQYF. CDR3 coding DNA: TGTGCCAGCAGCCCACCCCCGGGGTTTGGCACAGATACGCAGTATTTT.

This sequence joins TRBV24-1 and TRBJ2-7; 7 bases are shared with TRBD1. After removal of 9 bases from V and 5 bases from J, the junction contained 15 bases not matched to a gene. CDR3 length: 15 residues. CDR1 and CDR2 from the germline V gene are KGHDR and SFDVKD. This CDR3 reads CATAGTRQGSDEQYF. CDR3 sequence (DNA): TGTGCCACCGCAGGAACCCGACAGGGATCGGACGAGCAGTACTTC.

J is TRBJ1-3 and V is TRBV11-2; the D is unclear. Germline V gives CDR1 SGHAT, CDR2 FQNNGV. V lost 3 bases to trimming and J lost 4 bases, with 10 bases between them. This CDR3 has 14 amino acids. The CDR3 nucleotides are TGTGCCAGCAGCTTTATTAGTACGGGAAACACCATATATTTT. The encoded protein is CASSFISTGNTIYF.

The CDR3 region has the DNA TGCGCCAGCAGCCAAGCGTGGGGACAGGGTGGTTGGGCCCTCCACTTT. This translates into CASSQAWGQGGWALHF. This sequence joins TRBV4-3 and TRBJ1-6, with 9 bases that match TRBD1. J was trimmed by 14 bases and V by 1 base; bases with no gene match: 12. This CDR3 has 16 amino acids. Germline V gene data show CDR1 as LGHNA and CDR2 as YSLEER.

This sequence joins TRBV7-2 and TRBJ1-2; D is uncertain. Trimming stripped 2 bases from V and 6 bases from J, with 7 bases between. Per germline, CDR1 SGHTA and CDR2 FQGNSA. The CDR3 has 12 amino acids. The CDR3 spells CASSLLGDGYTF. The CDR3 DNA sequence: TGTGCCAGCAGCTTACTCGGGGATGGCTACACCTTC.

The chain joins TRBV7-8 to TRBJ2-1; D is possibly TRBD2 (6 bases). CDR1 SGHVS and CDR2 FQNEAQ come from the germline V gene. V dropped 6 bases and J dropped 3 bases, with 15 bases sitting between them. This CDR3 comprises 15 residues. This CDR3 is CASSPAGGSYNEQFF. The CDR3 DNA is TGTGCCAGCAGTCCTGCCGGGGGTAGCTACAATGAGCAGTTCTTC.

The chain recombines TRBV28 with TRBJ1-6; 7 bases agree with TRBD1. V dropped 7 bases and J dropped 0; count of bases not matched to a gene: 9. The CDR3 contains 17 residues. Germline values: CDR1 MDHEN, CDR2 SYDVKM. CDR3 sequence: CASTTGPGGSYNSPLHF. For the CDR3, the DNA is TGTGCCAGCACCACCGGGCCAGGGGGCTCCTATAATTCACCCCTCCACTTT.

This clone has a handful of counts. CDR3 nucleotides: TGCGCCAGCAGCCAAGCAGGGTACGGGTCCGGGGAGCTGTTTTTT. It yields the protein CASSQAGYGSGELFF. The chain couples TRBV4-1 to TRBJ2-2; D is possibly TRBD1 (5 bases). There are 15 residues in the CDR3. The V end lost 1 base, the J end lost 6 bases, and 12 bases lay between the germline ends. Germline CDR1 MGHRA, CDR2 YSYEKL.

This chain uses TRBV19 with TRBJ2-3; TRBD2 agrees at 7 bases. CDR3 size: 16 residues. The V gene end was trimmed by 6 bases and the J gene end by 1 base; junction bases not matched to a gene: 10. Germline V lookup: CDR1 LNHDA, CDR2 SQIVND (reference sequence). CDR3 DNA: TGTGCCAGTAGCCGGAAGGGCGCGGGAGGCACAGATACGCAGTATTTT. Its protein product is CASSRKGAGGTDTQYF.

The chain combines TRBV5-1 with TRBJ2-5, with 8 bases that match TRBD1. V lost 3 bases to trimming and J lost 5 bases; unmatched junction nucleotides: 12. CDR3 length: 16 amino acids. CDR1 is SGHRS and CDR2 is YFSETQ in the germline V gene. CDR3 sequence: CASSSIPGQAKETQYF. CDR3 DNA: TGCGCCAGCAGCTCCATTCCGGGACAGGCAAAGGAGACCCAGTACTTC.

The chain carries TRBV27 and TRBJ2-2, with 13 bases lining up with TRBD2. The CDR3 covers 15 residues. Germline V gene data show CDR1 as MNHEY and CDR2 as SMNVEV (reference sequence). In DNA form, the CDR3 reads TGTGCGAGCGGACTAGCGGGAGTGTACACCGGGGAGCTGTTTTTT. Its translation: CASGLAGVYTGELFF.

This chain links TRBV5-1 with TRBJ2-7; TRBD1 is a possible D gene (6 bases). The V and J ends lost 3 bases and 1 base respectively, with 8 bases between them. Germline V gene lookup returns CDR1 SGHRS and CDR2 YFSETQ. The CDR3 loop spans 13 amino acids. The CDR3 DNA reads TGCGCCAGCAGCTACAGGGAATCCTACGAGCAGTACTTC. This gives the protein CASSYRESYEQYF.